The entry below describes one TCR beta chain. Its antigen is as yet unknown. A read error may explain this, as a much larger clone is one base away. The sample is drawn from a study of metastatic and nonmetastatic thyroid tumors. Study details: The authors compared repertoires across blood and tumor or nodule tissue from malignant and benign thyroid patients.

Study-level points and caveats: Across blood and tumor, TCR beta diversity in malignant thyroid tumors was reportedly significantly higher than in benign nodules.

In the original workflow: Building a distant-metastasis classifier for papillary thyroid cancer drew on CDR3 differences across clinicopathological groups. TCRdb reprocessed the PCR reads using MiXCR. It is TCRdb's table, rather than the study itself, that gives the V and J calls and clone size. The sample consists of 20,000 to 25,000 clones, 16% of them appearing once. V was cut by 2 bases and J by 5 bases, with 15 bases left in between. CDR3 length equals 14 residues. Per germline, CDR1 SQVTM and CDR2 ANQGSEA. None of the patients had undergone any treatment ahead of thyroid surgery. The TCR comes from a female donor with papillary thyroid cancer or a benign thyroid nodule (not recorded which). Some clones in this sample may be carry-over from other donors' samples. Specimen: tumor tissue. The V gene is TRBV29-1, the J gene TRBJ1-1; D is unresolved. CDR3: CSVENVISQTEAFF. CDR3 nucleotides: TGCAGCGTTGAAAACGTTATTTCACAGACTGAAGCTTTCTTT.